These 31 T cell receptor beta chains came from one sample sequenced in a study of pediatric ulcerative colitis. Sequencing used immunoSEQ multiplex PCR; TCRdb keeps in-frame clones, though not all of them. This sample has under 50,000 clones, with about 78% found just once. The rectum was sampled with one to two pinch biopsies at colonoscopy. The sample was gut tissue. The receptors were gathered from a girl aged 5-17 years with moderate ulcerative colitis.

The V and J genes are TRBV7-9 and TRBJ1-4; 9 bases agree with TRBD1. The CDR3 contains 17 residues. Per germline, CDR1 SEHNR and CDR2 FQNEAQ (reference sequence). V was clipped by 4 bases and J by 7 bases; unmatched bases: 13. DNA of the CDR3: TGTGCCAGCAGCTCGGGCCGGGACAGGGATGGGAGTGAAAAACTGTTTTTT. This gives the protein CASSSGRDRDGSEKLFF.

The J gene is TRBJ1-6, the V gene TRBV7-8; D is possibly TRBD1 (6 bases). V was cut by 5 bases and J by 9 bases, with 14 bases left in between. Germline V gene lookup returns CDR1 SGHVS and CDR2 FQNEAQ. CDR3 length equals 14 residues. The CDR3 loop reads CASSVRGWGSPLHF. The CDR3 DNA follows: TGTGCCAGCAGCGTCAGGGGCTGGGGTTCACCCCTCCACTTT.

This chain uses TRBV2 with TRBJ2-5; maybe TRBD2 (5 bases). CDR1 and CDR2 from the germline V gene are SNHLY and FYNNEI. Between the trimmed V and J ends, which lost 4 bases and 2 bases, there was a span of 11 bases. The CDR3 is 14 amino acids. The CDR3 is CASSVFRDQETQYF. Written as DNA, the CDR3 is TGTGCCAGCAGTGTTTTTCGGGATCAAGAGACCCAGTACTTC.

In DNA, the CDR3 is TGCGCCAGCACCCCAGGGCCAAGGGACAGGGGGCGGACAGAGACCCAGTACTTC. This gives the protein CASTPGPRDRGRTETQYF. The chain couples TRBV5-1 to TRBJ2-5; 12 bases are a match to TRBD1. The V gene end was trimmed by 6 bases and the J gene end by 4 bases; junction bases not matched to a gene: 16. Germline V gene sequence: CDR1 SGHRS, CDR2 YFSETQ. The CDR3 runs to 18 residues.

The chain employs TRBV7-2 and TRBJ2-7, with 8 bases identical to TRBD2. Germline lookup yields CDR1 SGHTA and CDR2 FQGNSA. V shed 1 base and J 1 base; nucleotides not matched to a gene: 3. There are 15 residues in the CDR3. CDR3 nucleotide sequence: TGTGCCAGCAGCTTAGATACTAGCGGATCCTACGAGCAGTACTTC. Encoded protein: CASSLDTSGSYEQYF.

This clone was counted once. The chain recombines TRBV21-1 with TRBJ2-5; TRBD2, the table's D call, was not compared with the DNA. TRBV21-1 is a pseudogene locus. There are 15 residues in the CDR3. The CDR3 reads CASSKDAGARETQYF. The DNA for the CDR3 is TGTGCCAGCAGCAAAGACGCGGGAGCTCGGGAGACCCAGTACTTC.

The chain couples TRBV6-1 to TRBJ1-6, with TRBD1 identical over 8 bases. V was pared by 7 bases and J by 9 bases, with 11 bases of the junction left unmatched. The germline V gene encodes CDR1 MNHNS and CDR2 SASEGT. The CDR3 is 15 amino acids. CDR3 sequence reads: CASTRGQEFGSPLHF. CDR3 bases: TGTGCCAGCACCCGGGGACAGGAATTCGGTTCACCCCTCCACTTT.

The gene calls are TRBV7-2 and TRBJ1-4; tentative D call: TRBD1 (5 bases). V lost 5 bases and J 1 base, leaving 14 bases between the germline ends. Germline V gene data show CDR1 as SGHTA and CDR2 as FQGNSA. The CDR3 spans 16 residues. This CDR3 is CASSPNRRGTNEKLFF. Here the CDR3 DNA reads TGTGCCAGCAGCCCAAATAGGAGGGGAACTAATGAAAAACTGTTTTTT.

The rearrangement uses TRBV5-1 and TRBJ1-2; D possibly corresponds to TRBD1 (6 bases). V lost 0 bases and J 5 bases, leaving 8 bases between the germline ends. The CDR3 runs to 13 residues. In germline, CDR1 is SGHRS, CDR2 YFSETQ. CDR3 amino acids: CASSLAQGYGYTF. CDR3 sequence (DNA): TGCGCCAGCAGCTTGGCACAGGGTTATGGCTACACCTTC.

This chain links TRBV10-1 with TRBJ2-6, with TRBD1 matching 9 bases. Germline assignment: CDR1 WNHNN and CDR2 SYGVQD (reference sequence). V dropped 6 bases and J dropped 2; count of bases not matched to a gene: 8. This CDR3 comprises 17 residues. The DNA for the CDR3 is TGCGCCAGCAGACCCGGGACAGGGATTCCTGGGGCCAACGTCCTGACTTTC. This codes for CASRPGTGIPGANVLTF.

The V call is TRBV28, the J call TRBJ1-1, with TRBD1 matching 8 bases. The CDR3 has 13 residues. Per the germline V gene, CDR1 is MDHEN and CDR2 is SYDVKM. V lost 6 bases to trimming and J lost 0 bases; unmatched junction nucleotides: 0. The CDR3 DNA reads as TGTGCCAGCAGGGGACAGGTGAACACTGAAGCTTTCTTT. Its protein product is CASRGQVNTEAFF.

The chain employs TRBV30 and TRBJ2-2; D unresolved. Trimming removed 1 base at V and 5 bases at J, with 5 bases between. The CDR3 contains 12 residues. From germline, CDR1 is GTSNPN and CDR2 SVGIG (reference sequence). This CDR3 reads CAWSAGTGELFF. The CDR3, as DNA: TGTGCCTGGAGTGCCGGAACCGGGGAGCTGTTTTTT.

The J gene is TRBJ2-7, the V gene TRBV13; 8 bases are shared with TRBD1. The CDR3 has 16 residues. Germline lookup yields CDR1 PRHDT and CDR2 FYEKMQ (reference sequence). Germline trimming cut 4 bases from V and 6 bases from J; bases unmatched to any gene: 14. The CDR3 sequence: CASSSPPDRALGEQYF. CDR3 in DNA: TGTGCCAGCAGCTCGCCGCCGGACAGGGCCCTCGGCGAGCAGTACTTC.

Only one count was recorded for this clone. The rearrangement joins TRBV30 to TRBJ1-3, with a weak D call TRBD1 (6 bases). Between the trimmed V and J ends, which lost 5 bases and 0 bases, there was a span of 8 bases. Germline V gene lookup returns CDR1 GTSNPN and CDR2 SVGIG (reference sequence). The CDR3 is 13 amino acids. The CDR3 sequence: CAWGGSSGNTIYF. Written as DNA, the CDR3 is TGTGCCTGGGGGGGCTCCTCTGGAAACACCATATATTTT.

This chain links TRBV6-1 with TRBJ1-5; no clear D gene. Germline assignment: CDR1 MNHNS and CDR2 SASEGT. V gave up 2 bases and J gave up 4 bases, with 6 bases separating them. This CDR3 region has 13 residues. The CDR3 bases are TGTGCCAGCAGTGAAAGGAGAAATCAGCCCCAGCATTTT. It encodes CASSERRNQPQHF.

The chain has TRBV6-5 and TRBJ1-6; D perhaps matches TRBD1 (6 bases). Germline loops: CDR1 MNHEY, CDR2 SVGAGI. This CDR3 comprises 15 residues. Trimming shortened V by 2 bases and J by 9 bases, and 14 bases separated the two germline ends. CDR3 bases: TGTGCCAGCAGTTACGGAGGGGGATCGGGTTCACCCCTCCACTTT. It is translated as CASSYGGGSGSPLHF.

The J gene is TRBJ2-3, the V gene TRBV10-2; TRBD2 matches at 7 bases. CDR1 and CDR2 (germline): WSHSY, SAAADI. The CDR3 loop spans 14 amino acids. V shed 1 base and J 9 bases; nucleotides not matched to a gene: 7. This CDR3 is CASSELGPGGTQYF. CDR3 DNA sequence: TGCGCCAGCAGTGAGTTGGGACCCGGGGGGACGCAGTATTTT.

J is TRBJ2-3 and V is TRBV7-8, with 14 nucleotides matching TRBD2. The CDR3 is made up of 17 amino acids. Germline V gene data show CDR1 as SGHVS and CDR2 as FQNEAQ. Trimming cost V 5 bases and J 5 bases; bases outside gene matches: 9. CDR3 loop: CASSLRLAGGIGDTQYF. The CDR3 coding sequence is TGTGCCAGCAGCCTAAGACTAGCGGGGGGGATTGGAGATACGCAGTATTTT.

The V and J genes are TRBV13 and TRBJ2-1; TRBD2 might be the D (6 bases). Trimming cost V 0 bases and J 4 bases, with 10 bases left between them. CDR1 is PRHDT, CDR2 FYEKMQ, per germline (reference sequence). The CDR3 contains 15 residues. CDR3 sequence: CASSLGRDRYNEQFF. CDR3 coding DNA: TGTGCCAGCAGCTTAGGGCGGGATCGGTACAATGAGCAGTTCTTC. The whole variable domain, filled in from reference TRBV13 and TRBJ2-1, reads AAGVIQSPRHLIKEKRETATLKCYPIPRHDTVYWYQQGPGQDPQFLISFYEKMQSDKGSIPDRFSAQQFSDYHSELNMSSLELGDSALYFCASSLGRDRYNEQFFGPGTRLTVL.

The chain has TRBV5-8 and TRBJ1-4, with D unclear. Germline CDR1 and CDR2: SGHTS and YDEGEE. The CDR3 is 15 residues long. V was cut by 0 bases and J by 7 bases, with 13 bases left in between. The CDR3 sequence: CASSLAEGTPEKLFF. The DNA for the CDR3 is TGTGCCAGCAGCTTGGCCGAGGGAACCCCTGAAAAACTGTTTTTT.

This clone was detected once. The genes are TRBV4-1 and TRBJ2-1; D is possibly TRBD2 (5 bases). The CDR3 is made up of 18 amino acids. Between the trimmed V and J ends, which lost 0 bases and 4 bases, there was a span of 19 bases. Germline V gene lookup returns CDR1 MGHRA and CDR2 YSYEKL. The CDR3 DNA reads TGCGCCAGCAGCCAAGATTTCAGCGGCATTCAAAGATACAATGAGCAGTTCTTC. It is translated as CASSQDFSGIQRYNEQFF.

The chain recombines TRBV11-2 with TRBJ2-1, with TRBD2 matching 7 bases. The germline V gene encodes CDR1 SGHAT and CDR2 FQNNGV. V was pared by 3 bases and J by 0 bases, with 5 bases of the junction left unmatched. This CDR3 is built from 16 residues. CDR3 coding DNA: TGTGCCAGCAGCTTCGCCCCTAGCGGCTCCTACAATGAGCAGTTCTTC. The encoded protein is CASSFAPSGSYNEQFF.

CDR3 DNA: TGCGCCAGCAGCCATTACAGGGGAGGAACTGAAGCTTTCTTT. Its protein product is CASSHYRGGTEAFF. This sequence joins TRBV4-1 and TRBJ1-1; TRBD1 agrees at 7 bases. The junction had 6 bases not matched to a gene; V was cut back by 3 bases and J by 5 bases. This CDR3 is 14 amino acids long. Germline V lookup: CDR1 MGHRA, CDR2 YSYEKL.

The chain couples TRBV10-3 to TRBJ2-5; 7 positions match TRBD2. Germline V gene lookup returns CDR1 ENHRY and CDR2 SYGVKD. The ends lost 5 bases at V and 1 base at J; junction bases unmatched: 7. The CDR3 runs 15 residues. As DNA, the CDR3 is TGTGCCATCAGTATATTAGCGGGCAGCCAAGAGACCCAGTACTTC. The encoded protein is CAISILAGSQETQYF.

The CDR3: CASTRWEAPYNEQFF. CDR3 nucleotide sequence: TGTGCCAGCACCCGTTGGGAGGCCCCCTACAATGAGCAGTTCTTC. J is TRBJ2-1 and V is TRBV11-2; tentatively, D is TRBD2 (6 bases). The CDR3 has 15 residues. In germline, CDR1 is SGHAT, CDR2 FQNNGV. V lost 7 bases to trimming and J lost 2 bases, with 15 bases between them. Full variable domain (missing parts from reference TRBV11-2 and TRBJ2-1): EAGVAQSPRYKIIEKRQSVAFWCNPISGHATLYWYQQILGQGPKLLIQFQNNGVVDDSQLPKDRFSAERLKGVDSTLKIQPAKLEDSAVYLCASTRWEAPYNEQFFGPGTRLTVL.

This sequence joins TRBV29-1 and TRBJ2-7; 8 bases align to TRBD1. CDR3 length: 16 residues. Germline V CDR1 and CDR2: SQVTM, ANQGSEA. V was clipped by 6 bases and J by 4 bases; unmatched bases: 17. The CDR3 sequence is CSVALGQGKGYYEQYF. The CDR3 DNA reads TGCAGCGTAGCCCTAGGACAGGGAAAGGGGTATTACGAGCAGTACTTC.

The chain links TRBV19 to TRBJ1-6, with D unresolved. The CDR3 is made up of 14 amino acids. Per germline, CDR1 LNHDA and CDR2 SQIVND (reference sequence). V was clipped by 3 bases and J by 11 bases, with 14 bases between them. CDR3 sequence reads: CASSMVDSNPPLHF. Here the CDR3 DNA reads TGTGCCAGTAGTATGGTGGACTCGAATCCACCCCTCCACTTT.

The chain links TRBV7-9 to TRBJ2-5; weak D call: TRBD2 (6 bases). Deletions cut 8 bases from V and 5 bases from J, with 9 bases between. CDR1 is SEHNR and CDR2 is FQNEAQ in the germline V gene (reference sequence). CDR3 length: 11 residues. The CDR3 DNA reads as TGTGCCAGCGGACTAACGGAGACCCAGTACTTC. This encodes CASGLTETQYF. Drawing the rest from reference TRBV7-9 and TRBJ2-5, the complete variable domain is DTGVSQNPRHKITKRGQNVTFRCDPISEHNRLYWYRQTLGQGPEFLTYFQNEAQLEKSRLLSDRFSAERPKGSFSTLEIQRTEQGDSAMYLCASGLTETQYFGPGTRLLVL.

This chain links TRBV18 with TRBJ1-1; 7 bases match TRBD1. Germline V lookup: CDR1 KGHSH, CDR2 LQKENI. The J segment lost 0 bases and the V segment lost 1 base, leaving 2 bases of the junction unmatched. The CDR3 has 15 amino acids. For the CDR3, the DNA is TGTGCCAGCTCACCACGGACAGGTCTGAACACTGAAGCTTTCTTT. It translates to CASSPRTGLNTEAFF.

The V gene is TRBV7-9, the J gene TRBJ2-5, with 7 positions matching TRBD2. The length of the CDR3 is 14 residues. V lost 5 bases, J lost 5 bases, and 8 bases stayed unmatched. Germline V CDR1 and CDR2: SEHNR, FQNEAQ (reference sequence). The CDR3 nucleotides read TGTGCCAGCAGCGCCAGCAACGGGAGGGAGACCCAGTACTTC. This encodes CASSASNGRETQYF.

J is TRBJ2-4 and V is TRBV19; the D is unclear. The CDR3 sequence is 17 residues long. The germline gives CDR1 LNHDA, CDR2 SQIVND (reference sequence). Trimming took 0 bases from V and 3 from J, leaving 15 bases between them. The CDR3 coding sequence is TGTGCCAGTAGTATAGAATACTTAGAATCTTTCAAAAACATTCAGTACTTC. It is translated as CASSIEYLESFKNIQYF.